A single sample is the source of the 8 T cell receptor beta chains below, sequenced in a study of blood T cell repertoires in COVID-19. Some clones are missing from TCRdb's copy, which holds only in-frame ones; the method was immunoSEQ multiplex PCR. The table has 93,000 or so clones, 88% seen once; the top ten hold about 3.2%. The source material was peripheral blood. The receptor set was obtained from a human donor in a cohort sampled during active COVID-19.

The chain links TRBV6-6 to TRBJ2-7; TRBD1 aligns across 8 bases. The ends lost 0 bases at V and 3 bases at J; junction bases unmatched: 7. The CDR3 is 16 amino acids. Germline V gene data show CDR1 as MNHNY and CDR2 as SVGAGI (reference sequence). The CDR3 coding sequence is TGTGCCAGCAGTTACTCCACCCCCACAGGGGGCTACGAGCAGTACTTC. Protein product: CASSYSTPTGGYEQYF.

This clone was seen a few times. V and J are TRBV4-3 and TRBJ1-2; no clear D gene. The V end lost 0 bases, the J end lost 2 bases, and 7 bases lay between the germline ends. This CDR3 comprises 14 residues. CDR1 LGHNA and CDR2 YSLEER come from the germline V gene. The CDR3 loop reads CASSQDRGNYGYTF. DNA for the CDR3: TGCGCCAGCAGCCAAGATCGGGGAAACTATGGCTACACCTTC.

The chain links TRBV20-1 to TRBJ2-7; unclear D gene. V lost 2 bases to trimming and J lost 5 bases, with 7 bases between them. This CDR3 has 11 amino acids. Germline CDR1 and CDR2: DFQATT and SNEGSKA (reference sequence). The CDR3 DNA sequence: TGCAGTGCTAGATTACAGCACGAGCAGTACTTC. Encoded protein: CSARLQHEQYF.

V is TRBV12-3 or TRBV12-4 and J is TRBJ1-5; D is ambiguous. The CDR3 length is 13 residues. Trimming shortened V by 3 bases and J by 7 bases, and 10 bases separated the two germline ends. CDR3 sequence (DNA): TGTGCCAGCAGTTTGGAGCAGAGGCAGCCCCAGCATTTT. This sequence encodes CASSLEQRQPQHF.

This clone was observed a handful of times. This rearrangement joins TRBV10-2 to TRBJ1-5; D is unresolved. Deletions cut 4 bases from V and 0 bases from J, with 7 bases between. CDR3 length equals 14 residues. From germline, CDR1 is WSHSY and CDR2 SAAADI. Here the CDR3 reads CASSATDSNQPQHF. CDR3 coding DNA: TGCGCCAGCAGTGCAACAGATAGCAATCAGCCCCAGCATTTT.

The chain carries TRBV7-9 and TRBJ1-2; D may be TRBD1 (5 bases). Between the trimmed V and J ends, which lost 7 bases and 2 bases, there was a span of 11 bases. The germline CDR1 and CDR2 sequences are SEHNR and FQNEAQ (reference sequence). This CDR3 comprises 13 residues. The chain's CDR3 is CASTGSANYGYTF. In DNA form, the CDR3 reads TGTGCCAGCACAGGGAGCGCCAACTATGGCTACACCTTC.

As DNA, the CDR3 is TGTGCCAGCAGCTTATACGGGGTAGGCCAGCCCCAGCATTTT. Translation: CASSLYGVGQPQHF. The rearrangement uses TRBV7-2 and TRBJ1-5, with no clear D. The CDR3 spans 14 residues. Trimming stripped 2 bases from V and 7 bases from J, with 12 bases between. Germline lookup yields CDR1 SGHTA and CDR2 FQGNSA.

The chain joins TRBV11-2 to TRBJ1-2, with TRBD1 identical over 7 bases. The CDR3 length is 18 residues. In germline, CDR1 is SGHAT, CDR2 FQNNGV. V was clipped by 5 bases and J by 2 bases; unmatched bases: 17. The chain's CDR3 is CASSLPRDSPEGNYGYTF. The CDR3, as DNA: TGTGCCAGCAGCCTCCCGAGGGACAGTCCGGAGGGCAACTATGGCTACACCTTC. Full variable domain (outside the CDR3, taken from reference TRBV11-2 and TRBJ1-2): EAGVAQSPRYKIIEKRQSVAFWCNPISGHATLYWYQQILGQGPKLLIQFQNNGVVDDSQLPKDRFSAERLKGVDSTLKIQPAKLEDSAVYLCASSLPRDSPEGNYGYTFGSGTRLTVV.